Each of the 28 T cell receptor beta chains below was sequenced from the same sample in a study of monozygotic twins with inflammatory bowel disease. TCRdb reanalyzed the 5' RACE reads and collapses them to one entry per CDR3 protein, without DNA. This sample contains 150,000 to 200,000 distinct CDR3 sequences. The sequencing sample was made of blood. These receptors were collected from a human donor with ulcerative colitis or Crohn's disease, or a healthy co-twin of an affected twin (not recorded which).

This chain's CDR3 is CASSPRTGAKADTQYF. The J gene is TRBJ2-3, the V gene TRBV5-1; the D call from TCRdb, TRBD1, cannot be confirmed without DNA. Germline V gives CDR1 SGHRS, CDR2 YFSETQ. The CDR3 spans 16 residues.

The rearrangement joins TRBV25-1 to TRBJ1-4; the D call from TCRdb, TRBD1, cannot be confirmed without DNA. This CDR3 contains 13 residues. Germline values: CDR1 MGHDK, CDR2 SYGVNS. CDR3 in amino acids: CASSRGGTVKLFF.

The chain combines TRBV7-6 with TRBJ2-3; TCRdb indicates TRBD1, and absent DNA this call remains unverified. CDR3 length equals 14 residues. Germline CDR1 and CDR2: SGHVS and FNYEAQ. CDR3 region: CASSVTGFTDTQYF. Full variable domain (outside the CDR3, taken from reference TRBV7-6 and TRBJ2-3): GAGVSQSPRYKVTKRGQDVALRCDPISGHVSLYWYRQALGQGPEFLTYFNYEAQQDKSGLPNDRFSAERPEGSISTLTIQRTEQRDSAMYRCASSVTGFTDTQYFGPGTRLTVL.

This chain joins TRBV29-1 and TRBJ2-5; the TCRdb call, TRBD2, lacks DNA for checking. In germline, CDR1 is SQVTM, CDR2 ANQGSEA. The CDR3 runs 15 residues. The chain's CDR3 is CSVEGGTGGGETQYF. Filled out from reference TRBV29-1 and TRBJ2-5, the complete variable domain reads SAVISQKPSRDICQRGTSLTIQCQVDSQVTMMFWYRQQPGQSLTLIATANQGSEATYESGFVIDKFPISRPNLTFSTLTVSNMSPEDSSIYLCSVEGGTGGGETQYFGPGTRLLVL.

The chain links TRBV5-1 to TRBJ1-3; TCRdb's D gene call, TRBD1, goes unchecked for lack of DNA. The CDR3 is made up of 15 amino acids. Germline V gene lookup returns CDR1 SGHRS and CDR2 YFSETQ. The CDR3 reads CASSTDRDSGNTIYF. Supplemented by reference TRBV5-1 and TRBJ1-3, the full variable domain reads KAGVTQTPRYLIKTRGQQVTLSCSPISGHRSVSWYQQTPGQGLQFLFEYFSETQRNKGNFPGRFSGRQFSNSRSEMNVSTLELGDSALYLCASSTDRDSGNTIYFGEGSWLTVV.

This chain uses TRBV4-3 with TRBJ2-5; TCRdb's D call of TRBD1 is untestable without DNA. The CDR3 covers 15 residues. From germline, CDR1 is LGHNA and CDR2 YSLEER. The CDR3 reads CASSHRTGDEETQYF.

The genes are TRBV20-1 and TRBJ2-5; TCRdb's D gene call, TRBD1, goes unchecked for lack of DNA. The CDR3 has 14 residues. Looked up from germline, CDR1 is DFQATT and CDR2 is SNEGSKA (reference sequence). CDR3 loop: CSALTGGWWETQYF.

The chain employs TRBV28 and TRBJ2-3; without DNA, the TCRdb call of TRBD1 cannot be checked. From germline, CDR1 is MDHEN and CDR2 SYDVKM. This CDR3 contains 15 residues. This CDR3 is CASSSLGRLTDTQYF.

The chain links TRBV18 to TRBJ1-2. The CDR3 has 14 amino acids. CDR1 is KGHSH and CDR2 is LQKENI in the germline V gene. The CDR3 sequence is CASSPNDKNGGYTF.

The gene calls are TRBV28 and TRBJ2-3; TCRdb selects TRBD2, and the lack of DNA leaves this call unchecked. Germline CDR1 and CDR2: MDHEN and SYDVKM. The CDR3 totals 14 residues. CDR3 region: CASSLWGGGDTQYF.

The chain uses TRBV12-3 or TRBV12-4 and TRBJ2-1; no DNA is available, so the TRBD2 call from TCRdb remains unchecked. The CDR3 is 16 residues long. The CDR3 loop reads CASSFPGPEGYNEQFF.

V usage is TRBV5-1 and J usage is TRBJ2-5; TCRdb outputs TRBD2, but without DNA this stays unchecked. Germline V gene data show CDR1 as SGHRS and CDR2 as YFSETQ. CDR3 length equals 12 residues. The CDR3 is CASSLEGRTQYF.

The chain combines TRBV7-6 with TRBJ2-7; TCRdb outputs TRBD1, but without DNA this stays unchecked. The CDR3 covers 19 residues. CDR1 and CDR2 from the germline V gene are SGHVS and FNYEAQ. The CDR3 loop reads CASSLVDSSGTPHTYEQYF.

V gene TRBV9 combines with J gene TRBJ2-2; without DNA, the TCRdb call of TRBD2 cannot be checked. CDR1 SGDLS and CDR2 YYNGEE come from the germline V gene. CDR3 length: 14 amino acids. Here the CDR3 reads CASSVTSLTGELFF.

The chain couples TRBV7-9 to TRBJ2-1; TCRdb indicates TRBD1, and absent DNA this call remains unverified. The CDR3 consists of 14 residues. In germline, CDR1 is SEHNR, CDR2 FQNEAQ (reference sequence). The CDR3 spells CASTPREEYNEQFF.

The rearrangement joins TRBV9 to TRBJ1-1; TCRdb reports TRBD1, a call that lacks DNA to check it against. Germline V lookup: CDR1 SGDLS, CDR2 YYNGEE. The CDR3 loop spans 17 amino acids. The CDR3 here is CASENLGAGRANTEAFF.

The chain joins TRBV7-2 to TRBJ2-5; there is no DNA to check the TCRdb D call of TRBD1. CDR1 and CDR2 from the germline V gene are SGHTA and FQGNSA. There are 15 residues in the CDR3. CDR3: CASSVPGQGLETQYF. The full variable domain, its missing parts supplied by reference TRBV7-2 and TRBJ2-5, is GAGVSQSPSNKVTEKGKDVELRCDPISGHTALYWYRQSLGQGLEFLIYFQGNSAPDKSGLPSDRFSAERTGGSVSTLTIQRTQQEDSAVYLCASSVPGQGLETQYFGPGTRLLVL.

V usage is TRBV13 and J usage is TRBJ1-1. Germline CDR1 PRHDT, CDR2 FYEKMQ (reference sequence). There are 15 residues in the CDR3. The CDR3 is CASSLGQGRSTEAFF.

This rearrangement joins TRBV10-3 to TRBJ2-7; TCRdb designates TRBD1, a call that cannot be tested without DNA. Per germline, CDR1 ENHRY and CDR2 SYGVKD. The CDR3 spans 13 residues. The CDR3 reads CAISPGPRDEQYF.

The genes are TRBV4-2 and TRBJ1-4; the TCRdb call, TRBD1, lacks DNA for checking. The germline CDR1 and CDR2 sequences are LGHNA and YNFKEQ. The CDR3 is 16 residues long. CDR3 loop: CASSPFDRRRNEKLFF.

This rearrangement joins TRBV5-1 to TRBJ1-2; TCRdb selects TRBD1, and the lack of DNA leaves this call unchecked. This CDR3 has 15 residues. Germline V gene lookup returns CDR1 SGHRS and CDR2 YFSETQ. The CDR3 protein is CASRPPGQGMVGYTF.

This CDR3 reads CASRDVGGNSPLHF. The chain carries TRBV5-1 and TRBJ1-6; TCRdb designates TRBD1, a call that cannot be tested without DNA. Germline CDR1 and CDR2: SGHRS and YFSETQ. The CDR3 contains 14 residues.

This chain links TRBV5-1 with TRBJ1-2; without DNA, the TCRdb call of TRBD1 cannot be checked. The CDR3 totals 14 residues. Germline V gene lookup returns CDR1 SGHRS and CDR2 YFSETQ. CDR3 loop: CASSLQEAGYGYTF.

CDR3 region: CASSYSAGTRPYEQYF. This chain links TRBV6-5 with TRBJ2-7; no DNA is available, so the TRBD1 call from TCRdb remains unchecked. The CDR3 is 16 residues long. Looked up from germline, CDR1 is MNHEY and CDR2 is SVGAGI.

V and J are TRBV6-1 and TRBJ2-1; checking the TCRdb D call of TRBD1 is not possible without DNA. CDR3 length: 14 amino acids. Germline V lookup: CDR1 MNHNS, CDR2 SASEGT. This CDR3 is CASSPGQGGNEQFF.

The V and J genes are TRBV12-3 or TRBV12-4 and TRBJ2-7; no DNA is available, so the TRBD1 call from TCRdb remains unchecked. CDR3 size: 15 residues. CDR3 region: CASSPQTGVGYEQYF.

The chain couples TRBV9 to TRBJ2-5. CDR3 length equals 14 residues. In germline, CDR1 is SGDLS, CDR2 YYNGEE. CDR3: CASSVSGNQETQYF.

This chain uses TRBV2 with TRBJ2-7; there is no DNA to check the TCRdb D call of TRBD1. The CDR3 runs 12 residues. Germline lookup yields CDR1 SNHLY and CDR2 FYNNEI. The chain's CDR3 is CAISRQGYEQYF.